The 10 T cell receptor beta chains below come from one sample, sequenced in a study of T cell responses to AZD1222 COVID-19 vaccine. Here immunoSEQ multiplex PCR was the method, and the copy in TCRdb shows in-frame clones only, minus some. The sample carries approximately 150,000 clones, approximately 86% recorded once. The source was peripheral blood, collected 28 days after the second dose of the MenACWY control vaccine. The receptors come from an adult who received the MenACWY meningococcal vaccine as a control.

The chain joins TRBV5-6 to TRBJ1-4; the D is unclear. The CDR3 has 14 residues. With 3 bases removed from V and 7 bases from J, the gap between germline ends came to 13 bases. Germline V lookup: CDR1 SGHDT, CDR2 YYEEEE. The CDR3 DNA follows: TGTGCCAGCAGCTCCGGTTCGTGGGCTGAAAAACTGTTTTTT. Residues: CASSSGSWAEKLFF.

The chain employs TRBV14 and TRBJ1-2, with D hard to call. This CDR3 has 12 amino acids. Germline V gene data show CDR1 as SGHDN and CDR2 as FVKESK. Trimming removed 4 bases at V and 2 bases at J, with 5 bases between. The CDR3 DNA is TGTGCCAGCAGCCCATCGAACTATGGCTACACCTTC. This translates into CASSPSNYGYTF.

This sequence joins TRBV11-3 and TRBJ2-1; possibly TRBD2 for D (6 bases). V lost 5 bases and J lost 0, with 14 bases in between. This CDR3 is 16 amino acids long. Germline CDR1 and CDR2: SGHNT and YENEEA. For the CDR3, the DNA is TGTGCCAGCAGCCCCCCGGCGGGGACCTCCTACAATGAGCAGTTCTTC. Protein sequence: CASSPPAGTSYNEQFF. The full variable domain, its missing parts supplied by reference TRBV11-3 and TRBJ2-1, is EAGVVQSPRYKIIEKKQPVAFWCNPISGHNTLYWYLQNLGQGPELLIRYENEEAVDDSQLPKDRFSAERLKGVDSTLKIQPAELGDSAVYLCASSPPAGTSYNEQFFGPGTRLTVL.

CDR3 sequence reads: CASSQDGNSGRYEQYF. The CDR3 nucleotides are TGCGCCAGCAGCCAAGACGGAAATAGCGGGAGATACGAGCAGTACTTC. The J gene is TRBJ2-7, the V gene TRBV4-1; the match to TRBD2 covers 9 bases. In germline, CDR1 is MGHRA, CDR2 YSYEKL. J was trimmed by 4 bases and V by 0 bases; bases with no gene match: 7. CDR3 length: 16 amino acids.

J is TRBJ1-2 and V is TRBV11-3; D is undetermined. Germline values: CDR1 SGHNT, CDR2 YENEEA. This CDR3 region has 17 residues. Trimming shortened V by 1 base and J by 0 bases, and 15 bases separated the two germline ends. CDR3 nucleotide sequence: TGTGCCAGCAGCTTAGGGACCCTGGACGGACCTAACTATGGCTACACCTTC. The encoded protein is CASSLGTLDGPNYGYTF.

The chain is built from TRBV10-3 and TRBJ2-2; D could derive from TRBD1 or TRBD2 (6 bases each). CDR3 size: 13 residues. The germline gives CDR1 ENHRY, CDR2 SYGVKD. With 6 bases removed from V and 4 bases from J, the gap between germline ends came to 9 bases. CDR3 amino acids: CAIRRGLTGELFF. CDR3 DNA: TGTGCCATCAGACGGGGGCTCACCGGGGAGCTGTTTTTT.

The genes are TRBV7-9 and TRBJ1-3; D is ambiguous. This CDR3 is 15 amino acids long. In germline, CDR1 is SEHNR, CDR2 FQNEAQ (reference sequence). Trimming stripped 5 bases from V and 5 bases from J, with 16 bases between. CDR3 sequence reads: CASSPGPPLRNTIYF. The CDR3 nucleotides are TGTGCCAGCAGCCCGGGTCCCCCTTTGAGAAACACCATATATTTT.

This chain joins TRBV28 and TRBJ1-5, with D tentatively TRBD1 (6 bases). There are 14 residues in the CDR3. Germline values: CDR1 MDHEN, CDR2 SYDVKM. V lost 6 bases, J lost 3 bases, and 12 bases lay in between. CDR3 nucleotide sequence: TGTGCCAGCAGCTTGGGACAACTCAATCAGCCCCAGCATTTT. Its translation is CASSLGQLNQPQHF.

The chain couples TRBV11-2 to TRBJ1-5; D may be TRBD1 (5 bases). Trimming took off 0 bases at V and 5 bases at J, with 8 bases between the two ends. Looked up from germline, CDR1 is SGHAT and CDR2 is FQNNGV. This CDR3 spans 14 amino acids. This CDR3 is CASSLDGGDQPQHF. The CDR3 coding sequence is TGTGCCAGCAGCTTAGATGGGGGTGATCAGCCCCAGCATTTT.

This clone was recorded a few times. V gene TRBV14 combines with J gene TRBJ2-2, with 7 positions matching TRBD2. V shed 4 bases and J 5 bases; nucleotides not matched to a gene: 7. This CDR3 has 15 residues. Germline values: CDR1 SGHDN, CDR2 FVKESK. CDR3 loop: CASSPRLGGTGELFF. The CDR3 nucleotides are TGTGCCAGCAGCCCCCGACTGGGGGGGACCGGGGAGCTGTTTTTT.